Sequencing of this TCR beta chain was carried out in a study of cytomegalovirus exposure and HLA in healthy donors. This CDR3 region has 17 residues. CDR1 MNHEY and CDR2 SMNVEV come from the germline V gene (reference sequence). Trimming removed 5 bases from V and 9 bases from J; junction bases left unmatched: 13. Vbeta (60) and Jbeta (13) primers were used in the PCR. TCRdb keeps only in-frame clones here, not all; method: immunoSEQ multiplex PCR. This sample carries fewer than 90,000 clones, 81% of them seen once, and the ten largest clones take 6.5% to 8%. Notes on the study in general: It has been reported that TCR beta sequences accurately predicted the HLA-A and HLA-B alleles of most subjects. HLA alleles were associated with 18,000 or so TCR beta sequences in a later analysis at 0.05 false discovery rate. CMV serostatus was the only immune exposure information that was available.

Despite likely unrecorded immune exposures, the donors were nominally healthy at the time of sampling. With respect to this clone: The target antigen is unknown.

This sequence originates from a human donor in good health. The sequenced sample was PBMCs. J is TRBJ1-6 and V is TRBV27; 10 bases match TRBD1. The DNA for the CDR3 is TGTGCCAGCAGTCCGACCTTTCATCGGGACAGGGGTTCACCCCTCCACTTT. Translation gives CASSPTFHRDRGSPLHF.